This T cell receptor (beta chain) came from a study of T cells in Graves' hyperthyroidism and ophthalmopathy. The TCR beta CDR3 regions underwent amplification using RNA transcripts as the source. With the HTBI primer set, the TCR CDR3 went through a first round of RT-PCR. One entry per CDR3 protein, called by TCRdb with MiXCR from the multiplex PCR reads. The data contain 300,000 to 450,000 distinct CDR3 sequences, roughly 15% of them singletons. A patient was excluded if there was uncontrolled infection, other autoimmune disease, pregnancy or lactation. Source material: blood. The TCR was taken from a woman aged 25 to 39 with Graves' ophthalmopathy.

The CDR3 protein is CAIRPGTLAMATSGANVLTF. DNA of the CDR3: TGTGCCATCAGACCCGGGACCCTAGCTATGGCCACATCTGGGGCCAACGTCCTGACTTTC. This rearrangement joins TRBV10-3 to TRBJ2-6, with D possibly being TRBD1 or TRBD2 (5 bases each). The CDR3 runs 20 residues. CDR1 and CDR2 (germline): ENHRY, SYGVKD. V lost 6 bases, J lost 1 base, and 25 bases lay in between.